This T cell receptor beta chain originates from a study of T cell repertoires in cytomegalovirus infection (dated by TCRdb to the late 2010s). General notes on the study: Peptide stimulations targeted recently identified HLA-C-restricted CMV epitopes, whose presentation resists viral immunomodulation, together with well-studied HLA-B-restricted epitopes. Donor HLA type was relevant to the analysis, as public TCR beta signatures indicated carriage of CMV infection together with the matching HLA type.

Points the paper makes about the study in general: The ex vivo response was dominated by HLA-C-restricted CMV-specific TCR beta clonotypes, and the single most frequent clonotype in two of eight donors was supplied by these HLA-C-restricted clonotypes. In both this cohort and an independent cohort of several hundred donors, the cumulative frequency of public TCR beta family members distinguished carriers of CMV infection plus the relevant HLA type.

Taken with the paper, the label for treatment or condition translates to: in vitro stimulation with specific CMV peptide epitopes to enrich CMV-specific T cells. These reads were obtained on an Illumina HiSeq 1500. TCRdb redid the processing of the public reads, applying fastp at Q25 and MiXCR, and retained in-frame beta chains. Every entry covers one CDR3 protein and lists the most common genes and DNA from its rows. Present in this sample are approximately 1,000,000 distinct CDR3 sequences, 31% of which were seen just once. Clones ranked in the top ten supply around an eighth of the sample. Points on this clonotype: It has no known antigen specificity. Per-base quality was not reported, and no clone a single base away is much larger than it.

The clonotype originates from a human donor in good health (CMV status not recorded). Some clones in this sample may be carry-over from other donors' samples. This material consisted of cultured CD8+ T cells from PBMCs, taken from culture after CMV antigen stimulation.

The DNA sequence is TGTGCCAGCAGTGAAGCGGACGGAATCACAGATACGCAGTATTTT. This codes for CASSEADGITDTQYF. The chain employs TRBV6-1 and TRBJ2-3, with the D gene call left open. Counted from cysteine to phenylalanine, this CDR3 has 15 amino acids. Only CDR3 DNA remains: 45 bases, in frame from the first base. V lost 0 bases and J lost 2 bases; the stretch between them is 9 bases long. The germline V gene specifies MNHNS as CDR1 and SASEGT as CDR2.